The rows below give T cell receptor beta chains drawn from one sample of a study of T cell responses to AZD1222 COVID-19 vaccine. The protocol was immunoSEQ multiplex PCR, while the TCRdb copy is restricted to in-frame clones and leaves out a portion. The repertoire holds approximately 89,000 clones, with about 90% as singletons. This specimen consisted of peripheral blood, obtained on day 0 of AZD1222 vaccination. Receptors were obtained from an adult in good health. The CDR3 runs from the conserved cysteine through the conserved F or W.

CDR3aa: CASSEDRGFSYEQYF
j_gene: TRBJ2-7
v_gene: TRBV6-1

CDR3aa: CASSRSSGSSYEQYF
j_gene: TRBJ2-7
v_gene: TRBV6-5

CDR3aa: CASSQDLAGEAKNIQYF
j_gene: TRBJ2-4
v_gene: TRBV4-2

CDR3aa: CASSLGTGAYEQYF
j_gene: TRBJ2-7
v_gene: TRBV28

CDR3aa: CASSSDPRGYTF
j_gene: TRBJ1-2
v_gene: TRBV28

CDR3aa: CSVSKTSGANVLTF
j_gene: TRBJ2-6
v_gene: TRBV29-1

CDR3aa: CASKQGREYEQYF
j_gene: TRBJ2-7
v_gene: TRBV2

CDR3aa: CASSPGQGLSDTQYF
j_gene: TRBJ2-3
v_gene: TRBV7-2

CDR3aa: CATSDLDGTNYGYTF
j_gene: TRBJ1-2
v_gene: TRBV24-1

CDR3aa: CASSLQGSYNEQFF
j_gene: TRBJ2-1
v_gene: TRBV7-3

CDR3aa: CASSSGTGWDTEAFF
j_gene: TRBJ1-1
v_gene: TRBV7-8

CDR3aa: CAISGGGRDTGELFF
j_gene: TRBJ2-2
v_gene: TRBV10-3

CDR3aa: CASSGFGTPSYNEQFF
j_gene: TRBJ2-1
v_gene: TRBV19

CDR3aa: CASSVGSGTDTQYF
j_gene: TRBJ2-3
v_gene: TRBV9

CDR3aa: CASSLSRDWNTEAFF
j_gene: TRBJ1-1
v_gene: TRBV7-3

CDR3aa: CASSFGQGGQTGELFF
j_gene: TRBJ2-2
v_gene: TRBV7-9

CDR3aa: CASSLRASNEKLFF
j_gene: TRBJ1-4
v_gene: TRBV6-5

CDR3aa: CASSLSGTGTYEQYF
j_gene: TRBJ2-7
v_gene: TRBV27

CDR3aa: CASSRRADTQYF
j_gene: TRBJ2-3
v_gene: TRBV9

CDR3aa: CASTSGTGSYEQYF
j_gene: TRBJ2-7
v_gene: TRBV19

CDR3aa: CASSEALDSVWNTGELFF
j_gene: TRBJ2-2
v_gene: TRBV2

CDR3aa: CASSLGQPYMNTEAFF
j_gene: TRBJ1-1
v_gene: TRBV7-3

CDR3aa: CSVVSGANVLTF
j_gene: TRBJ2-6
v_gene: TRBV29-1

CDR3aa: CASSHQDDPEGQPQHF
j_gene: TRBJ1-5
v_gene: TRBV4-1

CDR3aa: CASSFMPGQGGDTQYF
j_gene: TRBJ2-3
v_gene: TRBV2

CDR3aa: CAISGTSDTQYF
j_gene: TRBJ2-3
v_gene: TRBV10-3

CDR3aa: CASRTGSSYNEQFF
j_gene: TRBJ2-1
v_gene: TRBV6-5

CDR3aa: CASKSVGMSGNTIYF
j_gene: TRBJ1-3
v_gene: TRBV28

CDR3aa: CASSLATSPSDSTDTQYF
j_gene: TRBJ2-3
v_gene: TRBV27

CDR3aa: CASSHNQNYGYTF
j_gene: TRBJ1-2
v_gene: TRBV27

CDR3aa: CAWSQGVAYEQYF
j_gene: TRBJ2-7
v_gene: TRBV30

CDR3aa: CASGPAGYYEQYF
j_gene: TRBJ2-7
v_gene: TRBV5-5

CDR3aa: CASSQDLGIEQYF
j_gene: TRBJ2-7
v_gene: TRBV14

CDR3aa: CASSRTSGKETQYF
j_gene: TRBJ2-5
v_gene: TRBV2

CDR3aa: CASSSGLGGIGELFF
j_gene: TRBJ2-2
v_gene: TRBV28

CDR3aa: CATSRDRGFEPQHF
j_gene: TRBJ1-5
v_gene: TRBV15

CDR3aa: CASSPDFVAYEQYF
j_gene: TRBJ2-7
v_gene: TRBV6-2/TRBV6-3

CDR3aa: CASSVGTGDGYTF
j_gene: TRBJ1-2
v_gene: TRBV9

CDR3aa: CATSDRDRGGGYTF
j_gene: TRBJ1-2
v_gene: TRBV24-1

CDR3aa: CASSGDRNEQYF
j_gene: TRBJ2-7
v_gene: TRBV5-1

CDR3aa: CASSYMGQNYGYTF
j_gene: TRBJ1-2
v_gene: TRBV6-5

CDR3aa: CASSLTGGYEQYF
j_gene: TRBJ2-7
v_gene: TRBV4-1

CDR3aa: CASSPHSGLAGGVTGELFF
j_gene: TRBJ2-2
v_gene: TRBV6-6